The present TCR beta chain was sequenced within a study of cytomegalovirus exposure and HLA in healthy donors. Points from the study as a whole: In vitro work confirmed that a few CMV-associated chains recognize CMV antigens.

A word on this clone: The target antigen is unknown.

Measured with immunoSEQ multiplex PCR; TCRdb has only the in-frame clones, and not every one. The table has roughly 45,000 clones, about 93% seen once. V was pared by 8 bases and J by 1 base, with 20 bases of the junction left unmatched. The CDR3 loop spans 19 amino acids. Germline lookup yields CDR1 LNHDA and CDR2 SQIVND (reference sequence). The sequenced material came from PBMCs. The chain uses TRBV19 and TRBJ2-1, with 7 bases aligning to TRBD2. The sequence derives from a man aged 18 to 30 in good health and CMV-seronegative. The CDR3 bases are TGTGCCAGTGGGCGGGGGATTGAGGGAGGCGGACGGTCCTACAATGAGCAGTTCTTC. Translating gives CASGRGIEGGGRSYNEQFF.